This is a list of T cell receptor beta chains from one sample in a study of OX40 agonist ivuxolimab in advanced cancers. Measured with immunoSEQ multiplex PCR; TCRdb has only the in-frame clones, and not every one. The sample lists 90,000 or so clones; under 95% were seen once. Sequencing was performed on CD4+ or CD8+ T cells sorted from blood, taken in a trial of the OX40 agonist ivuxolimab. These receptors were taken from an adult with an advanced solid tumor such as melanoma, head and neck, liver or kidney cancer. CDR3s include the opening cysteine and the closing phenylalanine or tryptophan. A D gene is named only where the DNA matches it firmly. Rows give clone size only sometimes, using once, few, many, or a class for an expanded clone.

abundance,j_gene,v_gene,d_gene,len,CDR3aa,CDR3nt
.,TRBJ2-1,TRBV18,TRBD1,16,CASSPLAGTGYNEQFF,TGTGCCAGCTCACCGCTCGCCGGGACAGGGTACAATGAGCAGTTCTTC
.,TRBJ2-2,TRBV10-3,TRBD2,16,CAISMTSGGTTGELFF,TGTGCCATCAGTATGACTAGCGGGGGGACCACCGGGGAGCTGTTTTTT
.,TRBJ2-3,TRBV7-2,TRBD2,16,CASSLRLAGGGDTQYF,TGTGCCAGCAGCTTGAGACTAGCGGGAGGAGGGGATACGCAGTATTTT
.,TRBJ2-7,TRBV5-4,.,16,CASSLDAGTRLSEQYF,TGTGCCAGCAGCTTGGATGCCGGGACGCGGCTGAGCGAGCAGTACTTC
.,TRBJ2-2,TRBV14,TRBD1,15,CASSRWTGYAGELFF,TGTGCCAGCAGCCGATGGACAGGGTATGCCGGGGAGCTGTTTTTT
.,TRBJ1-2,TRBV30,.,12,CAWRDGIYGYTF,TGTGCCTGGAGGGACGGCATATATGGCTACACCTTC
.,TRBJ2-4,TRBV30,TRBD1,13,CAWSVQGLNIQYF,TGTGCCTGGAGTGTACAGGGGTTAAACATTCAGTACTTC
.,TRBJ2-1,TRBV9,.,15,CASSPRPSSYNEQFF,TGTGCCAGCAGCCCAAGACCGAGCTCCTACAATGAGCAGTTCTTC
.,TRBJ1-4,TRBV7-9,.,16,CASSLDGPGTNEKLFF,TGTGCCAGCAGCTTAGACGGGCCTGGGACTAATGAAAAACTGTTTTTT
.,TRBJ1-1,TRBV5-1,.,13,CASSFGGTTEAFF,TGCGCCAGCAGCTTCGGGGGGACCACTGAAGCTTTCTTT
.,TRBJ1-1,TRBV6-6,.,13,CASRLDQGTEAFF,TGTGCCAGCAGATTAGACCAGGGCACTGAAGCTTTCTTT
once,TRBJ2-7,TRBV6-1,TRBD1,15,CASNLGPQGAYEQYF,TGTGCCAGCAACCTCGGCCCGCAGGGGGCCTACGAGCAGTACTTC
.,TRBJ2-1,TRBV19,.,13,CASSIDRLDEQFF,TGTGCCAGTAGTATTGACAGGCTCGATGAGCAGTTCTTC
.,TRBJ1-3,TRBV28,.,15,CASSLSTGNGNTIYF,TGTGCCAGCAGTTTAAGCACAGGGAATGGAAACACCATATATTTT
.,TRBJ1-2,TRBV16,.,14,CASSREGQLGGYTF,TGTGCCAGCAGCCGAGAAGGACAGTTGGGCGGCTACACCTTC
.,TRBJ2-2,TRBV11-2,.,15,CASSRRGGEVRELFF,TGTGCCAGCAGCCGCAGGGGGGGGGAGGTCCGGGAGCTGTTTTTT
.,TRBJ2-7,TRBV11-1,TRBD1,13,CASSPGTAYEQYF,TGTGCCAGCAGCCCTGGGACAGCCTACGAGCAGTACTTC
.,TRBJ2-1,TRBV19,.,13,CASSIASEGEQFF,TGTGCCAGTAGTATAGCGAGCGAAGGGGAGCAGTTCTTC
.,TRBJ2-3,TRBV10-3,.,12,CAISDFRDTQYF,TGTGCCATCAGTGATTTCAGGGACACGCAGTATTTT
.,TRBJ1-1,TRBV7-2,.,13,CASMEGGGTEAFF,TGTGCCAGCATGGAGGGTGGGGGCACTGAAGCTTTCTTT